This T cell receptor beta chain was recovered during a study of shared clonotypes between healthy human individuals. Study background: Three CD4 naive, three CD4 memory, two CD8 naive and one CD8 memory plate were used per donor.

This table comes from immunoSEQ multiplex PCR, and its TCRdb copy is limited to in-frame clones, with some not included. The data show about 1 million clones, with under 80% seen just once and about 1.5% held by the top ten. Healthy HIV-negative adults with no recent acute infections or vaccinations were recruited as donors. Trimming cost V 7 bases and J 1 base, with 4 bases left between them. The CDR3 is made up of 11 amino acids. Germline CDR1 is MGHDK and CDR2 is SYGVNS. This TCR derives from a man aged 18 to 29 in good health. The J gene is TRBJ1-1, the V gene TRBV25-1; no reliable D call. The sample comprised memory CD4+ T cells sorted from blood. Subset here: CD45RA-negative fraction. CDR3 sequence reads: CASMKNTEAFF. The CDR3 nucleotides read TGTGCCAGCATGAAGAACACTGAAGCTTTCTTT.